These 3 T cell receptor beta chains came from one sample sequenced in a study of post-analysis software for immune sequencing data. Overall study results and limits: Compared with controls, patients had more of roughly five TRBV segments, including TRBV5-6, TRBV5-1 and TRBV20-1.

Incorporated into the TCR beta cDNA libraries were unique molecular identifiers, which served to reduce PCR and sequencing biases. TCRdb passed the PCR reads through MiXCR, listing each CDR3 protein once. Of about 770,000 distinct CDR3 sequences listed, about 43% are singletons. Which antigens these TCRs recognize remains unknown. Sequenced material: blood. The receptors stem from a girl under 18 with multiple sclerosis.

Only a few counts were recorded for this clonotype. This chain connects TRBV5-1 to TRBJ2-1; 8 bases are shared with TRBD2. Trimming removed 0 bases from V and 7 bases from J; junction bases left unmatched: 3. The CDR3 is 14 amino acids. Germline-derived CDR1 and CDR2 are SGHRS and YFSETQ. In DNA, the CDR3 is TGCGCCAGCAGCTTGGTAGCGGGGTCAAATGAGCAGTTCTTC. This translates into CASSLVAGSNEQFF.

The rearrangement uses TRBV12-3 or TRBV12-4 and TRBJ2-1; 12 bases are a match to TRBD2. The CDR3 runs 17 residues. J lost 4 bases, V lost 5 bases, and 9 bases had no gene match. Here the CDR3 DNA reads TGTGCCAGCAGTCCGACTAGCGGGAGCAGGTTTTACAATGAGCAGTTCTTC. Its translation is CASSPTSGSRFYNEQFF.

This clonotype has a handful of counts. The CDR3 spells CASSYSSYNEQFF. The CDR3 bases are TGTGCCAGCAGTTACTCCTCTTACAATGAGCAGTTCTTC. The V and J genes are TRBV6-6 and TRBJ2-1; D call uncertain. This CDR3 has 13 residues. V shed 0 bases and J shed 4 bases, with 4 bases lying between them. The germline gives CDR1 MNHNY, CDR2 SVGAGI (reference sequence).